Reported below is one T cell receptor (beta chain). Its antigen remains unknown. CDR1 is GTSNPN, CDR2 SVGIG, per germline (reference sequence). Trimming cost V 3 bases and J 5 bases, with 10 bases left between them. CDR3 length: 12 residues. These data come from a study of long-term antiretroviral therapy in people with HIV. Version v3.0 of the immunoSEQ assay was performed at survey level. The protocol was immunoSEQ multiplex PCR, while the TCRdb copy is restricted to in-frame clones and leaves out a portion. The sample yields 20,000 or so clones, around 84% seen once. Whole-study findings and limits: Transplant donor controls retained higher diversity, though diversity increased after ART. HIV repertoires spanned narrower CDR3 length ranges than controls.

V is TRBV30 and J is TRBJ1-2, with a tentative D call TRBD1 (6 bases). The sample consisted of unsorted PBMCs, taken 1.9 years after starting antiretroviral therapy. The receptor comes from a woman in her forties or fifties with HIV. CDR3 coding DNA: TGTGCCTGGAGCCCGGACAGTTATGGCTACACCTTC. Its translation is CAWSPDSYGYTF.